This entry describes one TCR beta chain. At the DNA level, this CDR3 is encoded by other sequences in the same sample as well. The entry originates in a study of blood T cell repertoires in COVID-19. Looking at the study overall: Sources were T cells, B-cell-depleted T cells, or PBMCs; the material itself was cDNA or gDNA.

Per the original data handling: The assay estimated nucleated cells by amplifying reference gene primers. Sequencing used immunoSEQ multiplex PCR; TCRdb keeps in-frame clones, though not all of them. From that table come the V and J calls and clone size; the DNA was used to work out D and trimming. The profile covers around 130,000 clones, with more than 75% appearing a single time and more than 2% taken by the ten largest. The sample consisted of peripheral blood. This clonotype originated in a man aged 65 to 85 with active COVID-19.

CDR3 bases: TGTGCCAGCAGTGAACGACAGGGAGACACCGGGGAGCTGTTTTTT. This gives the protein CASSERQGDTGELFF. The chain combines TRBV2 with TRBJ2-2; 7 nucleotides agree with TRBD1. The junction had 3 bases not matched to a gene; V was cut back by 2 bases and J by 3 bases. Germline V CDR1 and CDR2: SNHLY, FYNNEI. This CDR3 spans 15 amino acids.